This T cell receptor (beta chain) was identified in a study of T cell repertoires in ileal Crohn's disease. Broader study findings: Active smokers at surgery had more clonal expansions than non-smokers.

Using immunoSEQ multiplex PCR, the repertoire was profiled, and TCRdb retains in-frame clones only, with some absent. Counted here are over 13,000 clones, 80% occurring once; the ten biggest clones make up 4.2%. In regard to this clone: Antigen: not known.

After removal of 7 bases from V and 0 bases from J, the junction contained 18 bases not matched to a gene. Germline CDR1 and CDR2: SGHTA and FQGNSA. This CDR3 region has 19 residues. The chain couples TRBV7-2 to TRBJ2-3, with 8 bases matching TRBD2. The sequenced sample consisted of ileal tissue. This sequence originates from an adult with Crohn's disease. The CDR3 DNA is TGTGCCAGCAAAAAAGGGCATTTCTGGACTAGCAGTAGCACAGATACGCAGTATTTT. Its translation: CASKKGHFWTSSSTDTQYF.